This T cell receptor (beta chain) was recorded in a study of T-cell memory formation after mild COVID-19. At the level of the study: Largely donor-specific sequence clusters came from two donors.

Notes on the study in general: Among CD4+ contracting clones, most were CM and EM, and CD8+ ones EMRA. CD4+ bias marked clones expanding day 15 to 37, unlike balanced contracting clones.

As for this clonotype: Its antigen remains unidentified.

CDR3 length equals 14 residues. Germline values: CDR1 MGHRA, CDR2 YSYEKL. Between the trimmed V and J ends, which lost 4 bases and 7 bases, there was a span of 13 bases. In TCRdb, the 5' RACE reads were re-called with MiXCR into one record per CDR3 protein. The data hold around 250,000 distinct CDR3 sequences, with 15% observed a single time. This clonotype originated in an adult woman who had mild COVID-19 (a few samples of this study predate the infection). Cell type and time point are not known. Sequencing was done on a sample of PBMCs or a T cell subset sorted from them (not recorded which). V usage is TRBV4-1 and J usage is TRBJ1-4, with D unclear. The CDR3 region is CASSLTQLGEKLFF. The CDR3 nucleotides read TGCGCCAGCAGCCTGACTCAGTTGGGTGAAAAACTGTTTTTT.